These 22 T cell receptor beta chains were sequenced from one sample in a study of chemoradiotherapy in HPV16-positive cancers. The method was immunoSEQ multiplex PCR; TCRdb's version includes in-frame clones alone and lacks a portion of them. The sample lists about 7,000 clones, under 80% occurring once. This material consisted of tumor tissue, taken from a patient who underwent chemoradiotherapy. These receptors were taken from a human donor with HPV-associated anogenital cancer.

The chain recombines TRBV14 with TRBJ2-3, with 9 positions matching TRBD2. Trimming at V came to 4 bases and at J to 5 bases, leaving 10 bases not matched to a gene. The CDR3 consists of 16 residues. CDR1 SGHDN and CDR2 FVKESK come from the germline V gene. CDR3 coding DNA: TGTGCCAGCAGCCCAAATCGCGGGGGGGCCGGAGATACGCAGTATTTT. This encodes CASSPNRGGAGDTQYF. The full variable domain, in which reference TRBV14 and TRBJ2-3 provide the parts outside the CDR3, is EAGVTQFPSHSVIEKGQTVTLRCDPISGHDNLYWYRRVMGKEIKFLLHFVKESKQDESGMPNNRFLAERTGGTYSTLKVQPAELEDSGVYFCASSPNRGGAGDTQYFGPGTRLTVL.

This rearrangement joins TRBV6-5 to TRBJ2-7; weak D call: TRBD2 (7 bases). Per the germline V gene, CDR1 is MNHEY and CDR2 is SVGAGI. The CDR3 consists of 11 residues. Trimming removed 8 bases from V and 8 bases from J, with 13 bases in between. The CDR3 bases are TGTGCCAGCTTTCGGGGGGCGAAGCAGTACTTC. Residues: CASFRGAKQYF.

Only a few counts were recorded for this clone. The chain employs TRBV30 and TRBJ2-7; the match to TRBD2 covers 7 bases. Germline loops: CDR1 GTSNPN, CDR2 SVGIG (reference sequence). J was trimmed by 4 bases and V by 3 bases; bases with no gene match: 18. The CDR3 has 17 amino acids. CDR3 loop: CAWRAREAGRGRYEQYF. CDR3 nucleotides: TGTGCCTGGAGGGCAAGGGAAGCCGGGCGGGGGAGGTACGAGCAGTACTTC.

The V and J genes are TRBV7-9 and TRBJ2-7; D might be TRBD1 (6 bases). Germline assignment: CDR1 SEHNR and CDR2 FQNEAQ (reference sequence). CDR3 length: 13 amino acids. V gave up 6 bases and J gave up 5 bases, with 14 bases separating them. The CDR3 loop is CASRRTGSDEQYF. As DNA, the CDR3 is TGTGCCAGCAGACGAACAGGGTCAGACGAGCAGTACTTC. The full variable domain, rest sourced from reference TRBV7-9 and TRBJ2-7, is DTGVSQNPRHKITKRGQNVTFRCDPISEHNRLYWYRQTLGQGPEFLTYFQNEAQLEKSRLLSDRFSAERPKGSFSTLEIQRTEQGDSAMYLCASRRTGSDEQYFGPGTRLTVT.

The chain employs TRBV29-1 and TRBJ1-4; a possible D gene is TRBD1 (5 bases). Trimming stripped 8 bases from V and 8 bases from J, with 9 bases between. CDR3 length: 10 residues. Germline lookup yields CDR1 SQVTM and CDR2 ANQGSEA. Here the CDR3 DNA reads TGCAGCTCGGGGGGGGAAAAACTGTTTTTT. This translates into CSSGGEKLFF.

V and J are TRBV6-1 and TRBJ1-2; no firm D call. From germline, CDR1 is MNHNS and CDR2 SASEGT. The CDR3 runs to 11 residues. Trimming left V 2 bases short and J 12 bases short, with 10 bases between. CDR3 nucleotide sequence: TGTGCCAGCAGTGAAATCGGTGAGGACACCTTC. Amino acid sequence: CASSEIGEDTF.

The rearrangement links TRBV5-1 to TRBJ2-3, with D possibly being TRBD2 (6 bases). CDR3 length: 14 amino acids. The germline V and J ends were trimmed by 7 bases and 0 bases, with 12 bases remaining between them. Per germline, CDR1 SGHRS and CDR2 YFSETQ. The CDR3 DNA sequence: TGCGCCAGCTCAACCGGGACTAGCACAGATACGCAGTATTTT. Its translation is CASSTGTSTDTQYF.

The chain is built from TRBV6-5 and TRBJ2-1; no clear D gene. Germline V gene lookup returns CDR1 MNHEY and CDR2 SVGAGI. This CDR3 has 13 amino acids. The V end was cut by 6 bases, the J end by 0 bases, with 6 bases between. The CDR3 is CASSPGSYNEQFF. As DNA, the CDR3 is TGTGCCAGCAGCCCCGGCTCCTACAATGAGCAGTTCTTC.

V usage is TRBV5-1 and J usage is TRBJ2-7, with TRBD1 identical over 11 bases. Germline CDR1 SGHRS, CDR2 YFSETQ. CDR3 length: 18 amino acids. Trimming cost V 3 bases and J 3 bases; bases outside gene matches: 14. The CDR3 region has the DNA TGCGCCAGCAGCTCAGGGATCCTCGGACAGGGGGCCTTCTACGAGCAGTACTTC. This gives the protein CASSSGILGQGAFYEQYF.

The chain joins TRBV14 to TRBJ2-7; D might be TRBD2 (6 bases). Trimming took off 1 base at V and 3 bases at J, with 10 bases between the two ends. Per germline, CDR1 SGHDN and CDR2 FVKESK. The CDR3 is made up of 14 amino acids. CDR3 in DNA: TGTGCCAGCAGCCAAGGGTACGGGAGCTACGAGCAGTACTTC. It is translated as CASSQGYGSYEQYF.

The sample holds one count of this clone. CDR3 protein: CATSSGGPETQYF. The CDR3 DNA reads as TGTGCCACCTCCAGCGGGGGGCCAGAGACCCAGTACTTC. The chain combines TRBV15 with TRBJ2-5; 9 nucleotides align to TRBD2. This CDR3 region has 13 residues. Per germline, CDR1 LNHNV and CDR2 YYDKDF (reference sequence). J was trimmed by 4 bases and V by 8 bases; bases with no gene match: 5. Full variable domain (rest looked up from reference TRBV15 and TRBJ2-5): DAMVIQNPRYQVTQFGKPVTLSCSQTLNHNVMYWYQQKSSQAPKLLFHYYDKDFNNEADTPDNFQSRRPNTSFCFLDIRSPGLGDTAMYLCATSSGGPETQYFGPGTRLLVL.

A few counts support this clone. The rearrangement uses TRBV2 and TRBJ2-7; D may be TRBD2 (5 bases). Per the germline V gene, CDR1 is SNHLY and CDR2 is FYNNEI. V was shortened by 5 bases and J by 5 bases, with 7 bases between the two germline ends. CDR3 size: 11 residues. The DNA for the CDR3 is TGTGCCAGCAGTCGGACTCACGAGCAGTACTTC. The encoded protein is CASSRTHEQYF.

The V call is TRBV23-1, the J call TRBJ2-1, with 7 bases lining up with TRBD1. TRBV23-1 is known as an ORF, though its function is uncertain. V lost 4 bases and J lost 6; bases outside the gene matches: 15. The CDR3 runs to 17 residues. The CDR3 here is CASSRLNDREIPNEQFF. In nucleotides, the CDR3 is TGCGCCAGCAGTCGACTCAACGACAGGGAAATACCCAATGAGCAGTTCTTC.

The chain has TRBV10-1 and TRBJ2-2; D is possibly TRBD2 (6 bases). The CDR3 is made up of 15 amino acids. V was trimmed by 6 bases and J by 2 bases, leaving 13 bases between them. The germline V gene encodes CDR1 WNHNN and CDR2 SYGVQD (reference sequence). CDR3 sequence: CASRPGTSNTGELFF. Written as DNA, the CDR3 is TGCGCCAGCAGGCCTGGGACTTCCAACACCGGGGAGCTGTTTTTT.

The V and J genes are TRBV19 and TRBJ2-3; 12 nucleotides line up with TRBD1. The germline gives CDR1 LNHDA, CDR2 SQIVND (reference sequence). J lost 5 bases, V lost 1 base, and 1 base had no gene match. This CDR3 is 15 amino acids long. The DNA for the CDR3 is TGTGCCAGTAGTATAGGGGACAGGGGGCAAGATACGCAGTATTTT. Protein sequence: CASSIGDRGQDTQYF.

CDR3 coding DNA: TGTGCCAGCAGCAAGTTGCTAGTTGCAGGTGGGGAGACCCAGTACTTC. It encodes CASSKLLVAGGETQYF. The chain couples TRBV14 to TRBJ2-5; the D is unclear. Trimming left V 5 bases short and J 5 bases short, with 21 bases between. Germline V gene data show CDR1 as SGHDN and CDR2 as FVKESK. The CDR3 covers 16 residues. Variable domain in full (rest from reference TRBV14 and TRBJ2-5): EAGVTQFPSHSVIEKGQTVTLRCDPISGHDNLYWYRRVMGKEIKFLLHFVKESKQDESGMPNNRFLAERTGGTYSTLKVQPAELEDSGVYFCASSKLLVAGGETQYFGPGTRLLVL.

This chain uses TRBV5-4 with TRBJ2-2; 8 bases match TRBD2. The V and J ends lost 4 bases and 3 bases, in that order; junction bases with no gene match: 11. Germline V lookup: CDR1 SGHNT, CDR2 YYREEE (reference sequence). This CDR3 contains 17 residues. Here the CDR3 reads CASSRGGARGDTGELFF. The CDR3 DNA reads TGTGCCAGCAGCCGGGGGGGGGCGCGGGGCGACACCGGGGAGCTGTTTTTT.

The rearrangement joins TRBV11-2 to TRBJ1-3; the D is unclear. Per the germline V gene, CDR1 is SGHAT and CDR2 is FQNNGV. Trimming stripped 1 base from V and 3 bases from J, with 10 bases between. The CDR3 is made up of 15 amino acids. The CDR3 DNA reads TGTGCCAGCAGCTTAGCGGGATCCGGTGGAAACACCATATATTTT. As protein: CASSLAGSGGNTIYF.

This clone was counted a few times. CDR3 sequence (DNA): TGTGCCAGCAGCTTAGGTCAGGGGACCACTGAAGCTTTCTTT. Translated: CASSLGQGTTEAFF. This sequence joins TRBV7-9 and TRBJ1-1, with a tentative D call TRBD1 (6 bases). The CDR3 extends over 14 amino acids. V was clipped by 1 base and J by 4 bases, with 10 bases between them. Per germline, CDR1 SEHNR and CDR2 FQNEAQ (reference sequence).

This chain links TRBV7-3 with TRBJ2-1, with D perhaps matching TRBD2 (5 bases). CDR3 length equals 15 residues. Germline lookup yields CDR1 SGHTA and CDR2 FQGTGA. V was cut by 5 bases and J by 5 bases, with 16 bases left in between. In DNA form, the CDR3 reads TGTGCCAGCAGCCCACGGGGATCCTTTCACAATGAGCAGTTCTTC. Protein: CASSPRGSFHNEQFF. The whole variable domain, filled in from reference TRBV7-3 and TRBJ2-1, reads GAGVSQTPSNKVTEKGKYVELRCDPISGHTALYWYRQSLGQGPEFLIYFQGTGAADDSGLPNDRFFAVRPEGSVSTLKIQRTERGDSAVYLCASSPRGSFHNEQFFGPGTRLTVL.

The chain links TRBV20-1 to TRBJ2-3; the D is unclear. With 6 bases removed from V and 0 bases from J, the gap between germline ends came to 4 bases. The CDR3 is made up of 11 amino acids. Germline CDR1 and CDR2: DFQATT and SNEGSKA (reference sequence). CDR3 DNA: TGCAGTGCGAGGAGCACAGATACGCAGTATTTT. It translates to CSARSTDTQYF.

The chain couples TRBV5-4 to TRBJ2-7; 9 bases are a match to TRBD2. The germline V gene encodes CDR1 SGHNT and CDR2 YYREEE (reference sequence). Trimming at V came to 6 bases and at J to 3 bases, leaving 13 bases not matched to a gene. The length of the CDR3 is 16 residues. The CDR3 nucleotides are TGTGCCAGCACGAAGGGGGAGGAGCGGGGGGTCTACGAGCAGTACTTC. Translation: CASTKGEERGVYEQYF.